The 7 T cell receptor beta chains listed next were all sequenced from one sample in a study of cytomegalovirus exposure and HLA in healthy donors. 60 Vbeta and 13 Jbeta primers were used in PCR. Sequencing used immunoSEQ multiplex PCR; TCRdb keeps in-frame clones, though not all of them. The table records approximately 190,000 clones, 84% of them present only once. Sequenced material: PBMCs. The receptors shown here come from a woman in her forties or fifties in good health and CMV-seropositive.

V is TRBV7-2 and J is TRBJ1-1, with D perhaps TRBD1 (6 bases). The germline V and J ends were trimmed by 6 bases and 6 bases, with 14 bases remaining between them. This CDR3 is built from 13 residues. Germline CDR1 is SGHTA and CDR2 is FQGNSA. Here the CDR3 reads CASSNRALAEAFF. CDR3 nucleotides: TGTGCCAGCAGTAACAGGGCTTTGGCTGAAGCTTTCTTT.

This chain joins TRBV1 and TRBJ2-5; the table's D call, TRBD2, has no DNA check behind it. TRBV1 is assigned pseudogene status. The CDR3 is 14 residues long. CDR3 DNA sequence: TGCAACAGCCGAGGAGTGAGGGTAAGGGAGACCCAGTACTTC. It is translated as CNSRGVRVRETQYF.

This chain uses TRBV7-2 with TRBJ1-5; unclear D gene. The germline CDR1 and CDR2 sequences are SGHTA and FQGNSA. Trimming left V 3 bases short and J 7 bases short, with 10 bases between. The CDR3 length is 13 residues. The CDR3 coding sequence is TGTGCCAGCAGCTTGAGTTTCACCCAGCCCCAGCATTTT. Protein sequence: CASSLSFTQPQHF.

The CDR3 bases are TGTGCTAGTGCCCCCCCCGTCCCGATCGGGACCCAGCATTTT. Amino acids: CASAPPVPIGTQHF. This sequence joins TRBV12-5 and TRBJ1-5; D is unclear. V was cut by 7 bases and J by 11 bases, with 21 bases left in between. The germline CDR1 and CDR2 sequences are LGHNT and FRNRAP. The length of the CDR3 is 14 residues.

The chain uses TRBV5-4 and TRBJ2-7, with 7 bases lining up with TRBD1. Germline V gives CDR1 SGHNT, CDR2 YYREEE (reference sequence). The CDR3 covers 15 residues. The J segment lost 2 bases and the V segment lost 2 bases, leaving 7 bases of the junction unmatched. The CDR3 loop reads CASSFIRDSPYEQYF. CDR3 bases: TGTGCCAGCAGCTTTATCCGGGACAGTCCCTACGAGCAGTACTTC.

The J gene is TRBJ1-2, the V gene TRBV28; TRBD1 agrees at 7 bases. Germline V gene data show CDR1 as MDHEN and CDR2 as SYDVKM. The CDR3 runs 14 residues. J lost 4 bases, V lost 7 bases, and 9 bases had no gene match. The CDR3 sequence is CASTQPGQSYGYTF. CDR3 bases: TGTGCCAGCACTCAACCGGGACAGTCCTATGGCTACACCTTC.

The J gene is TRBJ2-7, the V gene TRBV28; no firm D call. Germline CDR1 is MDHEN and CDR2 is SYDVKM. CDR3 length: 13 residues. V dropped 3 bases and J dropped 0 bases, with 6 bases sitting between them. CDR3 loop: CASSFGDSYEQYF. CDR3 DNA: TGTGCCAGCAGTTTCGGAGACTCCTACGAGCAGTACTTC.